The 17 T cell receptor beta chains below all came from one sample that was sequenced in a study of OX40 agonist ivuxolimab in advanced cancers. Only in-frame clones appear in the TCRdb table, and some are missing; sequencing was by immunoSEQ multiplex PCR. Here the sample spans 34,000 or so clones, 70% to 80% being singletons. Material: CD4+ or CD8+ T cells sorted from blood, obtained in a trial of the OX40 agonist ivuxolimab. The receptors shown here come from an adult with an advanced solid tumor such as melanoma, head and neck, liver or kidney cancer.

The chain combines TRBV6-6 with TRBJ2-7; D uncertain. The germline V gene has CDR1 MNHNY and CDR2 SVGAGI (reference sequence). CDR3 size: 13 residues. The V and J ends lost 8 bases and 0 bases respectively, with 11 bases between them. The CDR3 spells CASSKGLSYEQYF. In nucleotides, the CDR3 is TGTGCCAGCTCGAAAGGGCTCTCCTACGAGCAGTACTTC.

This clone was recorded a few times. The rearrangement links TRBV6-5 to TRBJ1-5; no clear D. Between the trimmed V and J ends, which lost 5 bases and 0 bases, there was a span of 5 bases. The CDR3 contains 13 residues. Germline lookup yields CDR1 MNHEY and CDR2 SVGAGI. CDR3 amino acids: CASSRVSNQPQHF. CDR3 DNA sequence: TGTGCCAGCAGTCGGGTTAGCAATCAGCCCCAGCATTTT.

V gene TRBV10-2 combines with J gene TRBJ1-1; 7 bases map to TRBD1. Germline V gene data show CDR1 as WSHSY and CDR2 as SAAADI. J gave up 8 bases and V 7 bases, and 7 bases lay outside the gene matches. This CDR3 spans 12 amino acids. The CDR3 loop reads CASTLGQEEAFF. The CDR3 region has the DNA TGCGCCAGCACCCTAGGACAGGAAGAAGCTTTCTTT.

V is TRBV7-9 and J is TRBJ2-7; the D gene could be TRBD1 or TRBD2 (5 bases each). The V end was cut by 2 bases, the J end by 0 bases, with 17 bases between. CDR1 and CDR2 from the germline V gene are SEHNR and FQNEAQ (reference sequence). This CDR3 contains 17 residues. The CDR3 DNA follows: TGTGCCAGCAGCTTAAGGTCTTGGGACCCAAACTCCTACGAGCAGTACTTC. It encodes CASSLRSWDPNSYEQYF.

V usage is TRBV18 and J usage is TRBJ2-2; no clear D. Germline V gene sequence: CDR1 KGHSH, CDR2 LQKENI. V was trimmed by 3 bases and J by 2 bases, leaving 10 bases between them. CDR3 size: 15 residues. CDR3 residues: CASSPLGPNTGELFF. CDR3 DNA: TGTGCCAGCTCACCTCTCGGACCAAACACCGGGGAGCTGTTTTTT. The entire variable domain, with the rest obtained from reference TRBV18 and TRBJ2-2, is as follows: NAGVMQNPRHLVRRRGQEARLRCSPMKGHSHVYWYRQLPEEGLKFMVYLQKENIIDESGMPKERFSAEFPKEGPSILRIQQVVRGDSAAYFCASSPLGPNTGELFFGEGSRLTVL.

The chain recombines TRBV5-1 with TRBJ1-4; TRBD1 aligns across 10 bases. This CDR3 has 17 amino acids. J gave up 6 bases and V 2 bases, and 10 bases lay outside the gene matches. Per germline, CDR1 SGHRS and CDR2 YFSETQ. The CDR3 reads CASSFYSRDRGDEKLFF. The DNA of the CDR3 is TGCGCCAGCAGCTTCTACTCCCGGGACAGGGGCGATGAAAAACTGTTTTTT.

CDR3 protein: CASSWDIYQPQHF. In nucleotides, the CDR3 is TGTGCCAGCAGTTGGGACATTTATCAGCCCCAGCATTTT. This sequence joins TRBV27 and TRBJ1-5, with a possible D match to TRBD1 (6 bases). The germline V and J ends were trimmed by 4 bases and 5 bases, with 9 bases remaining between them. This CDR3 is built from 13 residues. Germline CDR1 is MNHEY and CDR2 is SMNVEV (reference sequence).

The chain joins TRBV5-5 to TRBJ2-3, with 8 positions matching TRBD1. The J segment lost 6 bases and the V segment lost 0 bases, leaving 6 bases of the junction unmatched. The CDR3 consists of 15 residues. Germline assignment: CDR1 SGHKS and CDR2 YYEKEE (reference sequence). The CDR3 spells CASSLGTGIRDTQYF. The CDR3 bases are TGTGCCAGCAGCTTGGGGACAGGGATTAGGGATACGCAGTATTTT.

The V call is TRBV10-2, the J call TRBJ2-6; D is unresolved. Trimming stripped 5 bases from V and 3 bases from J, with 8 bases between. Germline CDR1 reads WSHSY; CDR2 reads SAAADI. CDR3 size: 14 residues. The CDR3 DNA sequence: TGCGCCAGCAGTCCCGCCGGTGGGGCCAACGTCCTGACTTTC. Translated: CASSPAGGANVLTF.

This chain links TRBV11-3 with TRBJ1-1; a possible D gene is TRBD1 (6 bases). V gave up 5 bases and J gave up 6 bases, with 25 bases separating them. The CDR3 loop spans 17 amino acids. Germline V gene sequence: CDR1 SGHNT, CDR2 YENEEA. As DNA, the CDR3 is TGTGCCAGCAGCCCCGGTGGGGGGGCCGGCTTGCTGGCTGAAGCTTTCTTT. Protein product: CASSPGGGAGLLAEAFF. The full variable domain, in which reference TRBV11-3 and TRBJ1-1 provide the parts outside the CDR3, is EAGVVQSPRYKIIEKKQPVAFWCNPISGHNTLYWYLQNLGQGPELLIRYENEEAVDDSQLPKDRFSAERLKGVDSTLKIQPAELGDSAVYLCASSPGGGAGLLAEAFFGQGTRLTVV.

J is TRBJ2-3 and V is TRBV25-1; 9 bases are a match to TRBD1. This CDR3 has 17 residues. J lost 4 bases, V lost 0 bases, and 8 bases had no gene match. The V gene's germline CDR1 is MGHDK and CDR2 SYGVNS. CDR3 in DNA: TGTGCCAGCAGTGAATACTTCCGGGACAGGGCATCAGATACGCAGTATTTT. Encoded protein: CASSEYFRDRASDTQYF.

CDR3 sequence reads: CASTTAGQGASDTQYF. CDR3 nucleotides: TGTGCCAGCACTACTGCTGGACAGGGGGCCTCAGATACGCAGTATTTT. The chain carries TRBV28 and TRBJ2-3, with 11 bases that match TRBD1. This CDR3 has 16 amino acids. Germline CDR1 is MDHEN and CDR2 is SYDVKM. Losses at the gene ends were 7 bases for V and 4 bases for J; bases not matched to a gene: 10.

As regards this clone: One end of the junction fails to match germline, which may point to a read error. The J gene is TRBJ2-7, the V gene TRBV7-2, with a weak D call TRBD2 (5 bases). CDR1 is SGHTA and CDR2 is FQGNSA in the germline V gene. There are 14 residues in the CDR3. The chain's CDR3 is CASSLAGSSYEQYF. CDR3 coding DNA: TGTGCCAGCAGCCTAGCTGGCAGCTCCTACGAGCAGTACTTC. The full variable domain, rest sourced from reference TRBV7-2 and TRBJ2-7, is GAGVSQSPSNKVTEKGKDVELRCDPISGHTALYWYRQSLGQGLEFLIYFQGNSAPDKSGLPSDRFSAERTGGSVSTLTIQRTQQEDSAVYLCASSLAGSSYEQYFGPGTRLTVT.

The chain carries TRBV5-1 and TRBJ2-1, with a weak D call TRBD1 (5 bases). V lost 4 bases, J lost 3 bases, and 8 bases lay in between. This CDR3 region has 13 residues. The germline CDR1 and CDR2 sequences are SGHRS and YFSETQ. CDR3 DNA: TGCGCCAGCAGCCCCGACAGCTACAATGAGCAGTTCTTC. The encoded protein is CASSPDSYNEQFF.

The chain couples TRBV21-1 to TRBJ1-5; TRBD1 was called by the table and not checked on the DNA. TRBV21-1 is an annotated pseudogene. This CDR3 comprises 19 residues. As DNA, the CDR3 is TGTGCCAGCAGCAAAGAAAAGGGACAGGGGGCTTCGGGCAATCAGCCCCAGCATTTT. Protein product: CASSKEKGQGASGNQPQHF.

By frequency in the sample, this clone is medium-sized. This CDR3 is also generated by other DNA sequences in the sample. In nucleotides, the CDR3 is TGTGCCTGGAGTGCAGCGGGTCGCACAGATACGCAGTATTTT. It translates to CAWSAAGRTDTQYF. The J gene is TRBJ2-3, the V gene TRBV30, with D tentatively TRBD2 (6 bases). CDR1 and CDR2 (germline): GTSNPN, SVGIG (reference sequence). V dropped 1 base and J dropped 1 base, with 9 bases sitting between them. This CDR3 spans 14 amino acids.

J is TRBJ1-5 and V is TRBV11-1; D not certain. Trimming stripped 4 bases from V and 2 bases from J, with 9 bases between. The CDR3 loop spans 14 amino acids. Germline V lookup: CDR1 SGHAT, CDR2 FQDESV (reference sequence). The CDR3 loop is CASSSDNRNQPQHF. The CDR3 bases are TGTGCCAGCAGCTCGGATAACCGCAATCAGCCCCAGCATTTT.